Following are 11 T cell receptor beta chains from one sample sequenced in a study of monozygotic twins with cystic fibrosis. The method was immunoSEQ multiplex PCR; TCRdb's version includes in-frame clones alone and lacks a portion of them. The sample includes roughly 24,000 clones, about 97% seen only once; the top ten take roughly 0.15%. Sequencing was done on a sample of blood. These receptors were taken from a girl between 5 and 17 years old with cystic fibrosis.

The chain uses TRBV28 and TRBJ1-2; TRBD1 might be the D (5 bases). The CDR3 consists of 13 residues. Germline V CDR1 and CDR2: MDHEN, SYDVKM. The germline V and J ends were trimmed by 3 bases and 4 bases, with 9 bases remaining between them. The chain's CDR3 is CASSFRGPYGYTF. The CDR3 nucleotides read TGTGCCAGCAGTTTTCGGGGACCCTATGGCTACACCTTC.

This clone appeared a single time. This chain links TRBV20-1 with TRBJ2-7; D not certain. The CDR3 consists of 11 residues. Germline V gene lookup returns CDR1 DFQATT and CDR2 SNEGSKA (reference sequence). V was pared by 4 bases and J by 6 bases, with 10 bases between. Here the CDR3 reads CSAKRWGEQYF. The CDR3, as DNA: TGCAGTGCTAAAAGATGGGGCGAGCAGTACTTC.

This chain links TRBV18 with TRBJ1-4; the D gene is possibly TRBD1 (5 bases). The CDR3 extends over 16 amino acids. V lost 3 bases and J 7 bases, leaving 18 bases between the germline ends. The V gene's germline CDR1 is KGHSH and CDR2 LQKENI. The CDR3: CASSPATGAVGEKLFF. CDR3 nucleotide sequence: TGTGCCAGCTCACCCGCAACAGGAGCAGTAGGTGAAAAACTGTTTTTT.

The chain uses TRBV27 and TRBJ2-3, with D unresolved. The V and J ends lost 5 bases and 5 bases respectively, with 14 bases between them. The CDR3 has 14 residues. The V gene's germline CDR1 is MNHEY and CDR2 SMNVEV (reference sequence). Here the CDR3 DNA reads TGTGCCAGCAGTCAGCACCCTAAACGAGATACGCAGTATTTT. Amino acid sequence: CASSQHPKRDTQYF.

This chain links TRBV30 with TRBJ1-1; D gene uncertain. Germline loops: CDR1 GTSNPN, CDR2 SVGIG (reference sequence). V shed 5 bases and J shed 1 base, with 8 bases lying between them. The length of the CDR3 is 12 residues. The CDR3 sequence is CAWGRQNTEAFF. CDR3 in DNA: TGTGCCTGGGGTAGGCAGAACACTGAAGCTTTCTTT. The full variable domain, in which reference TRBV30 and TRBJ1-1 provide the parts outside the CDR3, is SQTIHQWPATLVQPVGSPLSLECTVEGTSNPNLYWYRQAAGRGLQLLFYSVGIGQISSEVPQNLSASRPQDRQFILSSKKLLLSDSGFYLCAWGRQNTEAFFGQGTRLTVV.

The chain uses TRBV10-3 and TRBJ2-3; the match to TRBD2 covers 10 bases. The germline V gene has CDR1 ENHRY and CDR2 SYGVKD. V gave up 5 bases and J gave up 1 base; unmatched junction bases: 3. This CDR3 is 15 amino acids long. The CDR3 protein is CAISTGTSGTDTQYF. The CDR3 DNA reads as TGTGCCATCAGTACCGGGACTAGCGGCACAGATACGCAGTATTTT.

V usage is TRBV2 and J usage is TRBJ2-3; D is unresolved. The CDR3 covers 15 residues. V was pared by 0 bases and J by 2 bases, with 9 bases between. Germline V gives CDR1 SNHLY, CDR2 FYNNEI. Here the CDR3 DNA reads TGTGCCAGCAGTGAAGCGGGCACCTCCACAGATACGCAGTATTTT. This codes for CASSEAGTSTDTQYF.

V is TRBV30 and J is TRBJ2-3, with 8 bases aligning to TRBD2. J gave up 2 bases and V 2 bases, and 9 bases lay outside the gene matches. The germline V gene encodes CDR1 GTSNPN and CDR2 SVGIG (reference sequence). The length of the CDR3 is 16 residues. CDR3 in amino acids: CAWSTHSGTNTDTQYF. As DNA, the CDR3 is TGTGCCTGGAGTACCCATAGCGGGACTAACACAGATACGCAGTATTTT.

The genes are TRBV7-9 and TRBJ2-7; 7 bases fit TRBD2. J gave up 5 bases and V 0 bases, and 7 bases lay outside the gene matches. From germline, CDR1 is SEHNR and CDR2 FQNEAQ (reference sequence). This CDR3 region has 15 residues. This CDR3 is CASSLAGGSVNEQYF. The DNA of the CDR3 is TGTGCCAGCAGCTTAGCGGGCGGGAGTGTAAACGAGCAGTACTTC.

This chain links TRBV5-1 with TRBJ2-5, with 9 bases fitting TRBD2. CDR3 length: 14 amino acids. The germline gives CDR1 SGHRS, CDR2 YFSETQ. Germline trimming cut 8 bases from V and 2 bases from J; bases unmatched to any gene: 7. The DNA of the CDR3 is TGCGCCAGTAGCCTGACTAGCGGACAAGAGACCCAGTACTTC. Translating gives CASSLTSGQETQYF.

The J gene is TRBJ1-2, the V gene TRBV2, with 7 bases matching TRBD1. The trim removed 6 bases at V and 3 bases at J, leaving 7 bases unmatched. CDR1 is SNHLY, CDR2 FYNNEI, per germline. This CDR3 has 14 residues. The chain's CDR3 is CASSGDRDHYGYTF. The CDR3 region has the DNA TGTGCCAGCAGCGGAGACAGGGATCACTATGGCTACACCTTC.